These 2 T cell receptor beta chains share one sample of origin, sequenced in a study of cytomegalovirus exposure and HLA in healthy donors. PCR employed 60 Vbeta and 13 Jbeta primers. Libraries were prepared by immunoSEQ multiplex PCR; TCRdb keeps only in-frame clonotypes and omits some of them. Found here are roughly 170,000 clones, about 81% of them singletons; the top ten hold 2% to 2.5%. Sample: PBMCs. These receptors all come from a woman aged 25 to 39 in good health and CMV-seronegative.

Comments on this clone: At one end the junction does not follow the germline gene, possibly because of a read error. V usage is TRBV7-7 and J usage is TRBJ2-1; 9 nucleotides agree with TRBD1. Germline V gives CDR1 SSHAT, CDR2 FNYEAQ (reference sequence). The CDR3 contains 13 residues. The CDR3 nucleotides are TGTGCTAGCAGCCCCGACAGGGGGAATGAGCAGTTCTTC. The encoded protein is CASSPDRGNEQFF.

Remarks on this clone: Sequence at one end of the junction differs from germline and may be a read error. The V and J genes are TRBV6-5 and TRBJ2-6; D might be TRBD1 (5 bases). The CDR3 consists of 15 residues. Germline V gene data show CDR1 as MNHEY and CDR2 as SVGAGI. The CDR3 spells CASSSQGTGANGLTF. CDR3 nucleotide sequence: TGTGCCAGCAGTTCCCAGGGTACTGGGGCCAACGGCCTGACTTTC.